This T cell receptor (beta chain) was identified during a study of blood T cell repertoires in COVID-19. In the original workflow: Estimation of nucleated cell counts relied on the amplification of reference gene primers. Profiled with immunoSEQ multiplex PCR; TCRdb holds only in-frame clones, not every one. The D gene and trimming were derived from the DNA, and the V and J assignments and clone size from that table. The repertoire holds more than 400,000 clones, with about 92% as singletons. Germline V gene data show CDR1 as LNHDA and CDR2 as SQIVND (reference sequence). The CDR3 sequence is 15 residues long. The V end lost 5 bases, the J end lost 4 bases, and 14 bases lay between the germline ends. Assignment of participants to cohorts was predicated upon participant-reported clinical history.

This receptor was identified in a man aged 18 to 29 who had recovered from COVID-19. The sample was PBMCs or T cells enriched from blood (not recorded which). The chain carries TRBV19 and TRBJ2-2; weak D call: TRBD2 (7 bases). CDR3 in amino acids: CASSPRGRGTGELFF. The CDR3 DNA follows: TGTGCCAGTAGTCCTAGGGGGAGGGGCACCGGGGAGCTGTTTTTT.